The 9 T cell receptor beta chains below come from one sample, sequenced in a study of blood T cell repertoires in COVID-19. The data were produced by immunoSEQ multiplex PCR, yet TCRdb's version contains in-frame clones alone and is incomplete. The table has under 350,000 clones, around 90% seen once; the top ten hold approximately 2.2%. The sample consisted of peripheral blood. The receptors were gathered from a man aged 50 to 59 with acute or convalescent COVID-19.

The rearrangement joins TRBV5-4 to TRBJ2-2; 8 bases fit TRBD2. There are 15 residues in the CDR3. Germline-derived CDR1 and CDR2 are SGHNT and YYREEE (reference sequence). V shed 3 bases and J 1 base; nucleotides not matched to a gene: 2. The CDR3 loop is CASSWGLENTGELFF. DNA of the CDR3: TGTGCCAGCAGCTGGGGACTAGAGAACACCGGGGAGCTGTTTTTT.

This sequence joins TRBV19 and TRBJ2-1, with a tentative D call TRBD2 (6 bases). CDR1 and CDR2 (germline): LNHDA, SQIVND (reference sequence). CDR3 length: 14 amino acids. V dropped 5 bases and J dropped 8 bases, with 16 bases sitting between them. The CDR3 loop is CASSLPGDADEQFF. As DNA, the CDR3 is TGTGCCAGTAGTCTTCCGGGGGACGCCGATGAGCAGTTCTTC.

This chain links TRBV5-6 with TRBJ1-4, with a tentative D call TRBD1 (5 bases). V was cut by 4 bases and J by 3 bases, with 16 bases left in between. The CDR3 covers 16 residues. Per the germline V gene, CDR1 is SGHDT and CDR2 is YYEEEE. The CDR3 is CASSGLGASANEKLFF. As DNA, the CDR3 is TGTGCCAGCAGCGGTCTTGGGGCGTCTGCTAATGAAAAACTGTTTTTT. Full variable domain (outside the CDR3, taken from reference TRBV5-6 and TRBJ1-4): DAGVTQSPTHLIKTRGQQVTLRCSPKSGHDTVSWYQQALGQGPQFIFQYYEEEERQRGNFPDRFSGHQFPNYSSELNVNALLLGDSALYLCASSGLGASANEKLFFGSGTQLSVL.

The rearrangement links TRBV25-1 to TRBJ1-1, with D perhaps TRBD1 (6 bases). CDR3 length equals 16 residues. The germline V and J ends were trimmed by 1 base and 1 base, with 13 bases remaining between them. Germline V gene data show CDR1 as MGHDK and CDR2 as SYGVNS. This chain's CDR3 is CASSESGTGWNTEAFF. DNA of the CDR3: TGTGCCAGCAGTGAATCGGGAACAGGGTGGAACACTGAAGCTTTCTTT.

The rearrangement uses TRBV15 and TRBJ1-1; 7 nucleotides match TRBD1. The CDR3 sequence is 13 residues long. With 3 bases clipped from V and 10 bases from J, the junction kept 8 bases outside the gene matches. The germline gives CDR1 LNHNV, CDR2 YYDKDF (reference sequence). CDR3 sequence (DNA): TGTGCCACCAGCAGGCTACAGGGGAGCGGAGCTTTCTTT. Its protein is CATSRLQGSGAFF.

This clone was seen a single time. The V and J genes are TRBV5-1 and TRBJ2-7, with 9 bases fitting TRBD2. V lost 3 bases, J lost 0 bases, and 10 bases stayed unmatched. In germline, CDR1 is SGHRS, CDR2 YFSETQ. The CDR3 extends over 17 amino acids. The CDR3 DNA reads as TGCGCCAGCAGCTCCAAACGACCTAGCGGGGTCTCCTACGAGCAGTACTTC. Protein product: CASSSKRPSGVSYEQYF. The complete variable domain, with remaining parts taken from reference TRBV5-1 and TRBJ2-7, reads KAGVTQTPRYLIKTRGQQVTLSCSPISGHRSVSWYQQTPGQGLQFLFEYFSETQRNKGNFPGRFSGRQFSNSRSEMNVSTLELGDSALYLCASSSKRPSGVSYEQYFGPGTRLTVT.

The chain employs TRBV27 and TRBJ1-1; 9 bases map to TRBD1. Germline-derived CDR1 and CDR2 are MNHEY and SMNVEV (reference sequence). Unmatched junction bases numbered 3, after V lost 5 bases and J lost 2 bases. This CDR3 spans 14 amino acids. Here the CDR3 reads CASSGTGSNTEAFF. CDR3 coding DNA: TGTGCCAGCAGTGGGACAGGGTCAAACACTGAAGCTTTCTTT.

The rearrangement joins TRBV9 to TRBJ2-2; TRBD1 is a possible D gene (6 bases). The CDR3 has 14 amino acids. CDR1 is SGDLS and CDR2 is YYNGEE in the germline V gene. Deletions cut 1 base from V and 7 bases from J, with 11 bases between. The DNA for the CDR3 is TGTGCCAGCAGCGTATCAGGGGATGGCGGGGAGCTGTTTTTT. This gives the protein CASSVSGDGGELFF. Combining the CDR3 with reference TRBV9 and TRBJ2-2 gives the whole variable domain DSGVTQTPKHLITATGQRVTLRCSPRSGDLSVYWYQQSLDQGLQFLIQYYNGEERAKGNILERFSAQQFPDLHSELNLSSLELGDSALYFCASSVSGDGGELFFGEGSRLTVL.

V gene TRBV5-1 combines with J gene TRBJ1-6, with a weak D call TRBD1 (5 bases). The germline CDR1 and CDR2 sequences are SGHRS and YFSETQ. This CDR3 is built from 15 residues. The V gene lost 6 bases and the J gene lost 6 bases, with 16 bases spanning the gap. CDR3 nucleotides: TGCGCCAGCACGCAGTCCTCGGGGGGTAATTCACCCCTCCACTTT. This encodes CASTQSSGGNSPLHF.